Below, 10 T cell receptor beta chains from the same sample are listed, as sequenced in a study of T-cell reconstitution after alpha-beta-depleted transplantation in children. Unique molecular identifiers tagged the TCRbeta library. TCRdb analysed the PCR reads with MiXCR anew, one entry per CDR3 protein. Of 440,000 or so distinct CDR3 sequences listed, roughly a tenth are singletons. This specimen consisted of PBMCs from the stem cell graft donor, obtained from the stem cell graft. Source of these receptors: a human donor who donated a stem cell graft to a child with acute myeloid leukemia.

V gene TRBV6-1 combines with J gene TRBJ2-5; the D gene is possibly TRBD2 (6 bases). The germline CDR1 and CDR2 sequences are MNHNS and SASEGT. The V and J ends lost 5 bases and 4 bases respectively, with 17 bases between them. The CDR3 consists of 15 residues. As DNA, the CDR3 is TGTGCCAGCAGTCCCTCACGAGGGAGGATAGAGACCCAGTACTTC. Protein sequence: CASSPSRGRIETQYF.

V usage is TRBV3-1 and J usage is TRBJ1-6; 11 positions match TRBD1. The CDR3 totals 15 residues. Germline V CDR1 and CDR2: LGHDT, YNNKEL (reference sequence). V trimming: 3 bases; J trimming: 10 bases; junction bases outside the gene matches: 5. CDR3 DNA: TGTGCCAGCAGCCATCGGGGACAGGGGGACTCACCCCTCCACTTT. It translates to CASSHRGQGDSPLHF.

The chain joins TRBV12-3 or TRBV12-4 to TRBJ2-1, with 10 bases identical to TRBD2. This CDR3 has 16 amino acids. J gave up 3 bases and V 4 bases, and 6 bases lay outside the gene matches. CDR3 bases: TGTGCCAGCAGTTCCACCCTAGCGGGAGACTACAATGAGCAGTTCTTC. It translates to CASSSTLAGDYNEQFF.

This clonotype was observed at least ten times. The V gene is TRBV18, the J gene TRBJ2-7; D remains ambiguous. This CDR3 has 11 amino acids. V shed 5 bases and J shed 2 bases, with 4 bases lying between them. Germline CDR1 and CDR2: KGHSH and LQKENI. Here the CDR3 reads CASSDTYEQYF. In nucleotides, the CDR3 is TGTGCCAGCTCAGACACCTACGAGCAGTACTTC. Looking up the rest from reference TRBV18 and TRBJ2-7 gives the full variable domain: NAGVMQNPRHLVRRRGQEARLRCSPMKGHSHVYWYRQLPEEGLKFMVYLQKENIIDESGMPKERFSAEFPKEGPSILRIQQVVRGDSAAYFCASSDTYEQYFGPGTRLTVT.

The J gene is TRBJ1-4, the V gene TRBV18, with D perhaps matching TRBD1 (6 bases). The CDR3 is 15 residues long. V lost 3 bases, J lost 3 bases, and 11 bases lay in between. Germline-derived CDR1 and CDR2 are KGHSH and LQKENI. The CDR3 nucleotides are TGTGCCAGCTCACCGTACAGGGAAGCTAATGAAAAACTGTTTTTT. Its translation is CASSPYREANEKLFF.

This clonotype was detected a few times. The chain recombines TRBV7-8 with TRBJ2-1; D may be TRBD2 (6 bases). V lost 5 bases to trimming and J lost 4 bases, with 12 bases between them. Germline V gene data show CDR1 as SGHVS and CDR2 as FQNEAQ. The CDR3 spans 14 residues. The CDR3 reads CASSGRGEYNEQFF. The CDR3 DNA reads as TGTGCCAGCAGCGGACGCGGGGAGTACAATGAGCAGTTCTTC.

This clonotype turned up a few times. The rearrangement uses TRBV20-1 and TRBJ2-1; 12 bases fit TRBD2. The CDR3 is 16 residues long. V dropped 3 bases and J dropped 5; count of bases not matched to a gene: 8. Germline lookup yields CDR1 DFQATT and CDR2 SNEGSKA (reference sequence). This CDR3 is CSASVLAGGPNNEQFF. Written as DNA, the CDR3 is TGCAGTGCTAGCGTGCTAGCGGGAGGGCCAAACAATGAGCAGTTCTTC.

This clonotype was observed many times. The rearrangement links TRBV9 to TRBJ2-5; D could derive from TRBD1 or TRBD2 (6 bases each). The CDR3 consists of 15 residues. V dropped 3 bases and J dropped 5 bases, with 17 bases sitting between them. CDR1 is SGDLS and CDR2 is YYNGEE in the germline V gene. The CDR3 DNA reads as TGTGCCAGCAGCGCAGGGGACATAGGGGGGGAGACCCAGTACTTC. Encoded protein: CASSAGDIGGETQYF.

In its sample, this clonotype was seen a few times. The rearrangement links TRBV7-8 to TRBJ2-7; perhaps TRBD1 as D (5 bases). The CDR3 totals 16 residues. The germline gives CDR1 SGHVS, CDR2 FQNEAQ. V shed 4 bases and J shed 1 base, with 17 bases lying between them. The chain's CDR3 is CASSSDFRDNSYEQYV. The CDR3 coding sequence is TGTGCCAGCAGCTCAGATTTCAGGGATAATTCCTACGAGCAGTACGTC.

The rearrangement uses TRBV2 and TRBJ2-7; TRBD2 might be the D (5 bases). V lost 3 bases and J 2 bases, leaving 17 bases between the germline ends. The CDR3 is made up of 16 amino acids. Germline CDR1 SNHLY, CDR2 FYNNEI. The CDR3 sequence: CASSDGVKLFTYEQYV. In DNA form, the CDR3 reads TGTGCCAGCAGTGACGGGGTTAAACTTTTTACCTACGAGCAGTACGTC.